Here is one T cell receptor (beta chain) with its context. The method was immunoSEQ multiplex PCR; TCRdb's version includes in-frame clones alone and lacks a portion of them. The sample shows 40,000 to 45,000 clones, about nine tenths of them seen only once. This entry is derived from a study of blood T cell repertoires in COVID-19. As for the study in general: Acute and convalescent COVID-19 specimens originated in the United States, Italy and Spain. PBMCs, B-cell-depleted T cells, or T cells were the source of the cDNA or gDNA that made up the material.

The length of the CDR3 is 15 residues. CDR1 and CDR2 from the germline V gene are SEHNR and FQNEAQ (reference sequence). J gave up 8 bases and V 5 bases, and 7 bases lay outside the gene matches. The material sequenced was peripheral blood. This clonotype was sampled from a man in his fifties or sixties with active COVID-19. The V and J genes are TRBV7-9 and TRBJ2-1, with 12 bases matching TRBD2. The CDR3 loop reads CASSVTSGRLDEQFF. CDR3 in DNA: TGTGCCAGCAGCGTCACTAGCGGGAGGCTCGATGAGCAGTTCTTC.